This T cell receptor (beta chain) stems from a study of T cells in Graves' hyperthyroidism and ophthalmopathy. Points from the study as a whole: Blood shared most expanded thyroid clonotypes above 0.001.

Amplification of TCR beta CDR3 regions used RNA as the template. First-round RT-PCR with HTBI primers amplified the TCR CDR3 region. TCRdb re-called the multiplex PCR reads through MiXCR, storing one row per CDR3 protein. Seen here are more than 350,000 distinct CDR3 sequences, approximately 14% observed once, and the top ten hold less than 20%. On this clonotype itself: Its specificity is unknown.

Uncontrolled infection, other autoimmune disease, pregnancy or lactation led to exclusion. Sequences were obtained from blood. The sequence was obtained from a woman in her twenties or thirties with Graves' ophthalmopathy.

CDR3 protein: CATSRDLNRGSSPLHF. Written as DNA, the CDR3 is TGTGCCACCAGCAGAGATCTAAACAGGGGGAGTTCACCCCTCCACTTT. The chain links TRBV15 to TRBJ1-6, with TRBD1 matching over 8 bases. Germline V gives CDR1 LNHNV, CDR2 YYDKDF (reference sequence). V trimming: 0 bases; J trimming: 9 bases; junction bases outside the gene matches: 7. The CDR3 runs to 16 residues.